Below are 20 T cell receptor beta chains sequenced from a single sample in a study of T cell responses to AZD1222 COVID-19 vaccine. Only in-frame clones appear in the TCRdb table, and some are missing; sequencing was by immunoSEQ multiplex PCR. The top ten clones hold roughly 4% of a sample with approximately 150,000 clones, about 90% of them seen once. The sample was peripheral blood, taken 28 days after the second AZD1222 dose. Receptor source: an adult who received the AZD1222 COVID-19 vaccine.

The chain recombines TRBV7-9 with TRBJ2-5; D is unresolved. Germline V lookup: CDR1 SEHNR, CDR2 FQNEAQ (reference sequence). Deletions cut 4 bases from V and 1 base from J, with 7 bases between. This CDR3 has 13 amino acids. DNA for the CDR3: TGTGCCAGCAGCTCGAGCAGCCAAGAGACCCAGTACTTC. Its protein is CASSSSSQETQYF.

The V call is TRBV4-2, the J call TRBJ1-1; TRBD1 matches 8 bases. The trim removed 0 bases at V and 5 bases at J, leaving 8 bases unmatched. CDR3 length equals 16 residues. Germline CDR1 and CDR2: LGHNA and YNFKEQ. DNA of the CDR3: TGTGCCAGCAGCCAAGATCTAAAACAGGGGGGGACTGAAGCTTTCTTT. This codes for CASSQDLKQGGTEAFF.

The rearrangement links TRBV27 to TRBJ1-5; D is uncertain. Germline CDR1 MNHEY, CDR2 SMNVEV (reference sequence). V lost 6 bases to trimming and J lost 4 bases, with 10 bases between them. CDR3 size: 13 residues. This chain's CDR3 is CASRTYANQPQHF. CDR3 in DNA: TGTGCCAGCAGAACATACGCAAATCAGCCCCAGCATTTT.

V usage is TRBV28 and J usage is TRBJ1-5, with D uncertain. Trimming took 5 bases from V and 0 from J, leaving 11 bases between them. CDR1 and CDR2 from the germline V gene are MDHEN and SYDVKM. This CDR3 has 15 residues. The CDR3 loop reads CASSTGRTSNQPQHF. CDR3 nucleotide sequence: TGTGCCAGCAGTACCGGACGGACTAGCAATCAGCCCCAGCATTTT.

The chain links TRBV19 to TRBJ2-3, with D unclear. Trimming shortened V by 2 bases and J by 6 bases, and 18 bases separated the two germline ends. Germline CDR1 reads LNHDA; CDR2 reads SQIVND (reference sequence). The CDR3 runs to 16 residues. The CDR3 nucleotides read TGTGCCAGTAGTATAACCCCAGGAACCCCAGGTGATACGCAGTATTTT. It codes for CASSITPGTPGDTQYF.

The chain joins TRBV6-1 to TRBJ2-2; D may be TRBD2 (6 bases). Trimming removed 4 bases from V and 4 bases from J, with 16 bases in between. In germline, CDR1 is MNHNS, CDR2 SASEGT. The CDR3 spans 16 residues. The CDR3 is CASSVRLGIGTGELFF. The CDR3 bases are TGTGCCAGCAGTGTGAGACTAGGTATCGGCACCGGGGAGCTGTTTTTT.

The chain uses TRBV6-2 or TRBV6-3 and TRBJ2-7; 7 bases are a match to TRBD1. Germline V gene sequence: CDR1 MNHEY, CDR2 SVGEGT. The CDR3 runs to 14 residues. V lost 6 bases and J lost 3; bases outside the gene matches: 8. The CDR3 protein is CASSSRDSSYEQYF. In DNA form, the CDR3 reads TGTGCCAGCAGCAGCCGGGACAGTAGCTACGAGCAGTACTTC.

V and J are TRBV7-3 and TRBJ2-3; 7 bases align to TRBD1. With 5 bases clipped from V and 3 bases from J, the junction kept 2 bases outside the gene matches. This CDR3 is 13 amino acids long. Germline V gives CDR1 SGHTA, CDR2 FQGTGA. The CDR3 here is CASSNRGTDTQYF. The CDR3 DNA reads TGTGCCAGCAGCAACAGGGGAACAGATACGCAGTATTTT.

The CDR3 region is CATSRGETQYF. For the CDR3, the DNA is TGTGCCACCAGCAGAGGAGAGACCCAGTACTTC. The chain recombines TRBV15 with TRBJ2-5; D unresolved. Trimming left V 1 base short and J 4 bases short, with 1 base between. The V gene's germline CDR1 is LNHNV and CDR2 YYDKDF (reference sequence). The CDR3 is made up of 11 amino acids.

V gene TRBV4-1 combines with J gene TRBJ2-5, with D possibly matching TRBD2 (5 bases). This CDR3 spans 14 amino acids. The V and J ends lost 1 base and 5 bases respectively, with 11 bases between them. The germline CDR1 and CDR2 sequences are MGHRA and YSYEKL. The CDR3 here is CASSQVRDRETQYF. In DNA form, the CDR3 reads TGCGCCAGCAGCCAAGTGAGGGATCGGGAGACCCAGTACTTC.

This clone has just one count. V and J are TRBV6-1 and TRBJ2-7; D remains ambiguous. This CDR3 spans 14 amino acids. Trimming shortened V by 2 bases and J by 2 bases, and 10 bases separated the two germline ends. CDR1 and CDR2 (germline): MNHNS, SASEGT. This CDR3 is CASSERDEAYEQYF. The CDR3, as DNA: TGTGCCAGCAGTGAAAGGGATGAAGCCTACGAGCAGTACTTC.

The V gene is TRBV5-1, the J gene TRBJ2-5; no clear D gene. Looked up from germline, CDR1 is SGHRS and CDR2 is YFSETQ. V lost 3 bases and J 1 base, leaving 13 bases between the germline ends. The CDR3 loop spans 15 amino acids. CDR3 in DNA: TGCGCCAGCAGCTCCGAACAGATTACCCAAGAGACCCAGTACTTC. Translation gives CASSSEQITQETQYF.

The chain couples TRBV7-8 to TRBJ2-1; 15 nucleotides match TRBD2. This CDR3 spans 18 amino acids. J lost 3 bases, V lost 5 bases, and 8 bases had no gene match. Germline-derived CDR1 and CDR2 are SGHVS and FQNEAQ. The CDR3 sequence: CASSREGTSGGHYNEQFF. As DNA, the CDR3 is TGTGCCAGCAGCCGAGAGGGGACTAGCGGGGGGCACTACAATGAGCAGTTCTTC.

This clone has only one observation. This sequence joins TRBV6-4 and TRBJ2-2; TRBD1 matches 8 bases. There are 17 residues in the CDR3. The trim removed 2 bases at V and 1 base at J, leaving 6 bases unmatched. CDR1 is MRHNA and CDR2 is SNTAGT in the germline V gene. CDR3 sequence: CASSDAYGTGNTGELFF. The CDR3 DNA reads as TGTGCCAGCAGTGACGCTTATGGGACAGGGAACACCGGGGAGCTGTTTTTT.

This clone appeared a single time. This rearrangement joins TRBV6-6 to TRBJ2-7; 8 bases line up with TRBD1. This CDR3 has 15 residues. V lost 0 bases to trimming and J lost 5 bases; unmatched junction nucleotides: 6. Germline-derived CDR1 and CDR2 are MNHNY and SVGAGI (reference sequence). Written as DNA, the CDR3 is TGTGCCAGCAGTTACTCGAAACAGGGGGTCCACGAGCAGTACTTC. Its protein is CASSYSKQGVHEQYF.

This rearrangement joins TRBV6-2 or TRBV6-3 to TRBJ2-7; D gene unclear. Deletions cut 0 bases from V and 4 bases from J, with 7 bases between. The CDR3 length is 13 residues. Germline V CDR1 and CDR2: MNHEY, SVGEGT. The CDR3 loop is CASSYSYAYEQYF. CDR3 DNA: TGTGCCAGCAGTTACTCGTACGCTTACGAGCAGTACTTC.

The table lists this clone with a few counts. The rearrangement links TRBV3-1 (or the pseudogene TRBV3-2) to TRBJ1-1; the D is unclear. This CDR3 has 14 residues. Germline loops: CDR1 LGHDT, CDR2 YNNKEL (reference sequence). V gave up 2 bases and J gave up 0 bases, with 7 bases separating them. The CDR3 here is CASSQFSLNTEAFF. The DNA for the CDR3 is TGTGCCAGCAGCCAATTCAGTTTGAACACTGAAGCTTTCTTT.

The chain joins TRBV5-8 to TRBJ1-1; D gene uncertain. Trimming cost V 1 base and J 4 bases, with 20 bases left between them. Germline V gives CDR1 SGHTS, CDR2 YDEGEE. The CDR3 spans 17 residues. The CDR3 loop is CASSLFVWQRESTEAFF. For the CDR3, the DNA is TGTGCCAGCAGCTTGTTTGTTTGGCAGCGCGAGAGCACTGAAGCTTTCTTT.

J is TRBJ2-1 and V is TRBV9; 8 nucleotides align to TRBD1. This CDR3 region has 16 residues. Germline CDR1 and CDR2: SGDLS and YYNGEE. With 7 bases clipped from V and 5 bases from J, the junction kept 14 bases outside the gene matches. The CDR3, as DNA: TGTGCCAGCGGCGACTGGCCGGGACAGGAAGACAATGAGCAGTTCTTC. It yields the protein CASGDWPGQEDNEQFF.

This clone was recorded only once. This rearrangement joins TRBV5-1 to TRBJ1-1; 7 bases line up with TRBD1. V lost 4 bases to trimming and J lost 4 bases; unmatched junction nucleotides: 7. Germline assignment: CDR1 SGHRS and CDR2 YFSETQ. This CDR3 contains 14 residues. This chain's CDR3 is CASSDAQGSTEAFF. CDR3 coding DNA: TGCGCCAGCAGCGATGCACAGGGGAGCACTGAAGCTTTCTTT.